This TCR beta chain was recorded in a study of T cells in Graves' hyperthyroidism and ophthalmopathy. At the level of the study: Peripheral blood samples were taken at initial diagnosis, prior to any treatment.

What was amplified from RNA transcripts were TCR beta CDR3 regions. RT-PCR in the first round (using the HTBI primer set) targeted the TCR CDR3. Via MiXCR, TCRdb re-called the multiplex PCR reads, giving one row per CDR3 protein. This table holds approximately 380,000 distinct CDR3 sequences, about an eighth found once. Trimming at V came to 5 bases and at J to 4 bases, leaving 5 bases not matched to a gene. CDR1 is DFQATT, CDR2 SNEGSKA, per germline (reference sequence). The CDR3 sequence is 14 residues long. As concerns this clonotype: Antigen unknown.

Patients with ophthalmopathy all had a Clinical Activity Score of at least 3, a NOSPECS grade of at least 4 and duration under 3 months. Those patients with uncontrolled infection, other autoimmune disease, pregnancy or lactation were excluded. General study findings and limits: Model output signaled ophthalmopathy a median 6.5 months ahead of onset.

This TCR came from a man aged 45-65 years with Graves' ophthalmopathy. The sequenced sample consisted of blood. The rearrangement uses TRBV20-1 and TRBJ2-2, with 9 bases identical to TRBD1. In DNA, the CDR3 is TGCAGTGCTCGACAGGGGGGTAGCACCGGGGAGCTGTTTTTT. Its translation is CSARQGGSTGELFF.